This T cell receptor beta chain was observed in a study of T cell clonotyping in hematopoietic cell transplantation. The V end was cut by 5 bases, the J end by 3 bases, with 15 bases between. In germline, CDR1 is SEHNR, CDR2 FQNEAQ (reference sequence). The length of the CDR3 is 15 residues. Clones were sequenced by immunoSEQ multiplex PCR, and TCRdb holds only the in-frame ones, with some missing. The data hold approximately 41,000 clones, with 95% observed a single time. The sequence came from a man younger than 45 in good health. Some clones in this sample may be carry-over from other donors' samples. The chain carries TRBV7-9 and TRBJ2-3, with D perhaps matching TRBD1 or TRBD2 (5 bases each). Sample: peripheral blood mononuclear cells. This CDR3 reads CASSQDSLATDTQYF. CDR3 coding DNA: TGTGCCAGCAGCCAAGACAGCCTAGCAACAGATACGCAGTATTTT.